A selection of T cell receptor beta chains follows, all from one sample in a study of shared clonotypes between healthy human individuals. Profiling relied on immunoSEQ multiplex PCR, and the TCRdb table lists in-frame clones only, not all of them. The sample includes more than 1,200,000 clones, around 98.5% of them seen just once. Sequenced: naive CD4+ T cells sorted from blood. Receptors were obtained from a man aged 30-40 years in good health. CDR3s include the opening cysteine and the closing phenylalanine or tryptophan. The order of the fields is D gene, V gene, J gene, clone size, CDR3 protein, CDR3 DNA. D genes are given only for firm matches. The size entry is marked missing in some rows and otherwise reads once, few, many or a size class.

>NA|TRBV7-9|TRBJ2-7|NA
CASSPRPYEQYF
TGTGCCAGCAGCCCTCGCCCGTACGAGCAGTACTTC
>NA|TRBV27|TRBJ1-2|few
CASSLAPGGYGYTF
TGTGCCAGCAGTTTGGCCCCCGGAGGTTATGGCTACACCTTC
>TRBD2|TRBV5-1|TRBJ2-2|NA
CASSWGTSGRASYTGELFF
TGCGCCAGCAGCTGGGGGACTAGCGGGAGGGCCTCGTACACCGGGGAGCTGTTTTTT
>TRBD1|TRBV6-5|TRBJ2-7|once
CASSRQGPYEQYF
TGTGCCAGCAGTCGACAGGGACCCTACGAGCAGTACTTC
>NA|TRBV5-4|TRBJ1-1|NA
CAAAHDGVTEAFF
TGTGCAGCAGCACACGATGGGGTCACTGAAGCTTTCTTT
>TRBD1|TRBV15|TRBJ1-1|NA
CATSRDWTGDTEAFF
TGTGCCACCAGCAGAGATTGGACAGGAGACACTGAAGCTTTCTTT
>NA|TRBV5-4|TRBJ1-2|NA
CASSLGQENYGYTF
TGTGCCAGCAGCTTGGGTCAAGAAAACTATGGCTACACCTTC
>TRBD2|TRBV9|TRBJ2-1|NA
CASSARGLAGPFVSYNEQFF
TGTGCCAGCAGCGCCCGGGGGCTAGCGGGACCCTTCGTTTCCTACAATGAGCAGTTCTTC
>TRBD2|TRBV4-3|TRBJ2-3|NA
CASSPLLAGVTDTQYF
TGCGCCAGCAGTCCTCTTTTAGCGGGAGTGACAGATACGCAGTATTTT
>NA|TRBV5-4|TRBJ2-7|NA
CASSKDDYEQYF
TGTGCCAGCAGTAAAGATGACTACGAGCAGTACTTC
>NA|TRBV29-1|TRBJ2-2|NA
CSVRDHTGELFF
TGCAGCGTCCGGGACCACACCGGGGAGCTGTTTTTT
>NA|TRBV21-1|TRBJ1-2|NA
CASSKASPGTGKPNYGYTF
TGTGCCAGCAGCAAAGCTTCACCCGGGACAGGGAAACCTAACTATGGCTACACCTTC
>NA|TRBV5-1|TRBJ1-1|NA
CASSYTANTEAFF
TGCGCCAGCAGCTATACAGCGAACACTGAAGCTTTCTTT
>NA|TRBV2|TRBJ1-1|NA
CASSVGTEAFF
TGTGCCAGCAGTGTTGGAACTGAAGCTTTCTTT
>NA|TRBV4-1|TRBJ2-7|NA
CASSLRDPFYEQYF
TGCGCCAGCAGCCTCCGGGACCCCTTCTACGAGCAGTACTTC
>NA|TRBV5-1|TRBJ2-1|NA
CASREASTYNEQFF
TGCGCCAGCAGGGAGGCTAGCACTTACAATGAGCAGTTCTTC
>NA|TRBV5-6|TRBJ2-7|NA
CASSPTTGFNYEQYF
TGTGCCAGCAGCCCCACAACAGGGTTTAACTACGAGCAGTACTTC
>TRBD1|TRBV18|TRBJ2-1|NA
CASSPTTGLGEQFF
TGTGCCAGCTCACCAACGACAGGGCTTGGTGAGCAGTTCTTC
>NA|TRBV5-1|TRBJ1-5|few
CASSPGTANQPQHF
TGCGCCAGCAGCCCCGGGACGGCGAATCAGCCCCAGCATTTT
>NA|TRBV29-1|TRBJ2-5|NA
CSVLLQETQYF
TGCAGCGTCCTCCTTCAAGAGACCCAGTACTTC
>NA|TRBV7-2|TRBJ2-2|NA
CASSFRQGGTGELFF
TGTGCCAGCAGCTTCCGGCAGGGCGGCACCGGGGAGCTGTTTTTT
>NA|TRBV28|TRBJ1-1|NA
CASNSRNTEAFF
TGTGCCAGCAACTCTCGGAACACTGAAGCTTTCTTT
>NA|TRBV7-8|TRBJ2-7|NA
CASSGNRGGRDEQYF
TGTGCCAGCAGCGGAAACAGGGGAGGGCGGGACGAGCAGTACTTC
>TRBD1|TRBV28|TRBJ1-1|NA
CASVTGTENTEAFF
TGTGCCAGCGTAACCGGGACAGAGAACACTGAAGCTTTCTTT
>NA|TRBV4-1|TRBJ2-7|once
CASSQDWLKGGEQYF
TGCGCCAGCAGCCAAGATTGGCTTAAGGGAGGCGAGCAGTACTTC
>NA|TRBV27|TRBJ2-7|NA
CASRGTGIEQYF
TGTGCCAGCAGGGGTACAGGAATCGAGCAGTACTTC
>NA|TRBV30|TRBJ1-4|NA
CAWSLGTTNEKLFF
TGTGCCTGGAGTCTGGGGACAACTAATGAAAAACTGTTTTTT
>NA|TRBV11-3|TRBJ2-2|NA
CATDTGELFF
TGTGCCACTGACACCGGGGAGCTGTTTTTT
>NA|TRBV5-1|TRBJ1-2|NA
CASSLAREYYGYTF
TGCGCCAGCAGCTTGGCCAGGGAATACTATGGCTACACCTTC
>NA|TRBV19|TRBJ2-5|NA
CASSIAGRNQETQYF
TGTGCCAGTAGTATTGCCGGGAGAAACCAAGAGACCCAGTACTTC
>NA|TRBV7-6|TRBJ2-7|once
CASTLMRGQIGDEQYF
TGTGCCAGCACCCTAATGAGGGGCCAAATAGGGGACGAGCAGTACTTC
>TRBD1|TRBV5-5|TRBJ1-1|NA
CASSLGQGFTEAFF
TGTGCCAGCAGCTTGGGACAGGGTTTCACTGAAGCTTTCTTT
>NA|TRBV29-1|TRBJ2-7|NA
CSVEGERLGAYEQYF
TGCAGCGTTGAAGGCGAGCGGCTTGGGGCCTACGAGCAGTACTTC
>TRBD1|TRBV4-3|TRBJ2-2|NA
CASSQRTGSNTGELFF
TGCGCCAGCAGCCAAAGGACAGGTTCCAACACCGGGGAGCTGTTTTTT
>TRBD2|TRBV4-1|TRBJ2-1|NA
CASSQDPAGAYNEQFF
TGCGCCAGCAGCCAAGATCCGGCGGGGGCCTACAATGAGCAGTTCTTC